This TCR beta chain appears in the sequencing data of a study of blood T cell repertoires in COVID-19. Overall study context: Whether acute or convalescent, the COVID-19 samples came from the United States, Italy and Spain. T cells, B-cell-depleted T cells, or PBMCs supplied cDNA or gDNA.

Original data processing: Reference gene primer amplification yielded estimated nucleated cell counts. Generated by immunoSEQ multiplex PCR, the TCRdb table keeps only in-frame clones and is missing some. V and J calls and clone size come straight from that table; D and trimming were deduced from the DNA. The table has 95,000 to 150,000 clones, around 80% seen once; the top ten hold approximately 16%. Sequencing was performed on peripheral blood. This TCR derives from a man aged 55 to 70 with active or convalescent COVID-19.

In nucleotides, the CDR3 is TGTGCCAGCAGCTTGCCAGGGGAATATGGCTACACCTTC. Its protein is CASSLPGEYGYTF. The chain uses TRBV5-4 and TRBJ1-2, with a possible D match to TRBD1 (6 bases). The CDR3 runs to 13 residues. The ends were cut back, 1 base at V and 5 bases at J, with 9 bases in the middle. The germline V gene has CDR1 SGHNT and CDR2 YYREEE (reference sequence).